This T cell receptor beta chain was obtained from a study of T cell responses to AZD1222 COVID-19 vaccine. As for the study in general: Both about-4-week and about-12-week second-dose recipients were combined.

The protocol was immunoSEQ multiplex PCR, while the TCRdb copy is restricted to in-frame clones and leaves out a portion. The repertoire has about 130,000 clones, roughly 87% of them found once; the top ten carry 1.5%. Trimming took off 2 bases at V and 0 bases at J, with 14 bases between the two ends. From germline, CDR1 is MDHEN and CDR2 SYDVKM. The CDR3 is 17 amino acids. The receptor was derived from an adult in good health. This specimen consisted of peripheral blood, obtained on day 0 of AZD1222 vaccination. V usage is TRBV28 and J usage is TRBJ1-5; D may be TRBD1 (5 bases). Written as DNA, the CDR3 is TGTGCCAGCAGTTTAGGGGCGGCCTACTATAGCAATCAGCCCCAGCATTTT. Translating gives CASSLGAAYYSNQPQHF.